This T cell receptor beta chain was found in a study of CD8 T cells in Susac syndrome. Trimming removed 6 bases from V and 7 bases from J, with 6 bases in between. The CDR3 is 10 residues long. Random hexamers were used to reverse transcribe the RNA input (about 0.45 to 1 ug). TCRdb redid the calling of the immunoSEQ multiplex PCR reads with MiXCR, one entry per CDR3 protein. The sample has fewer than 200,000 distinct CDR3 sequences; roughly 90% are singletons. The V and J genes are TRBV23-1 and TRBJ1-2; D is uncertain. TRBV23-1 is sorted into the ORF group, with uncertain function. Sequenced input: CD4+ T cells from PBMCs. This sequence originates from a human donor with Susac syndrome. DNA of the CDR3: TGCGCCAGCAGCTCAACTGGCTACACCTTC. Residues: CASSSTGYTF.